This T cell receptor (beta chain) was documented in a study of blood T cell repertoires in COVID-19. About the study: T cells, B-cell-depleted T cells, or PBMCs supplied cDNA or gDNA.

From germline, CDR1 is MGHDK and CDR2 SYGVNS. The CDR3 covers 16 residues. The V end was cut by 0 bases, the J end by 4 bases, with 12 bases between. The repertoire was sequenced with immunoSEQ multiplex PCR; TCRdb's copy has only in-frame clones and lacks some. The sample holds 300,000 to 350,000 clones, about 83% seen once. This chain uses TRBV25-1 with TRBJ2-2, with D perhaps matching TRBD2 (5 bases). The sample comprised peripheral blood. The TCR originated in a man aged 25 to 40 with active or convalescent COVID-19. CDR3 sequence: CASSEYTVRGTGELFF. The DNA for the CDR3 is TGTGCCAGCAGTGAATATACGGTACGGGGCACCGGGGAGCTGTTTTTT.